Following are 9 T cell receptor beta chains from one sample sequenced in a study of beta chain features in type 1 diabetes (dated by TCRdb to the late 2010s). No cognate antigen is known for these TCRs. The protocol used for the library was the immunoSEQ multiplex PCR assay. All of the isolated RNA was reverse transcribed with the High Capacity cDNA Reverse Transcription Kit, so expressed TCRB transcripts were sequenced. TCRdb stores this immuneACCESS table with in-frame sequences only. Part of the clones is absent; in the studies checked, under half of the shortfall reflects unresolved V genes, and no reason is known for the rest. This sample holds 400,000 or so clones; 9.5% to 10% were observed only once. The top ten hold around 0.66% of the sample. The investigation overall reported the following: In all four CD4+ subsets, TCRB CDR3 length was moderately but significantly shorter in type 1 diabetes patients.

Source material: central memory CD4+ T cells from blood. The receptors were gathered from a man aged 30-40 years with type 1 diabetes.

The rearrangement joins TRBV7-8 to TRBJ2-1; 13 bases map to TRBD2. CDR1 is SGHVS, CDR2 FQNEAQ, per germline. V trimming: 0 bases; J trimming: 9 bases; junction bases outside the gene matches: 17. The CDR3 sequence is 20 residues long. CDR3 DNA: TGTGCCAGCAGCTTAGCGCAGTGGACTAGCGGGAGTCATGGGGCCAGTGAGCAGTTCTTC. Protein: CASSLAQWTSGSHGASEQFF.

This clone was counted a few times. The chain is built from TRBV7-2 and TRBJ1-5, with D possibly matching TRBD1 (6 bases). Trimming removed 5 bases at V and 2 bases at J, with 22 bases between. Germline CDR1 SGHTA, CDR2 FQGNSA. CDR3 size: 18 residues. CDR3 residues: CASSQDRGGDRGNQPQHF. The CDR3 DNA reads as TGTGCCAGCAGCCAAGATCGTGGGGGCGATCGGGGCAATCAGCCCCAGCATTTT.

This sequence joins TRBV6-6 and TRBJ1-5; 8 nucleotides agree with TRBD1. CDR3 size: 13 residues. V shed 8 bases and J 5 bases; nucleotides not matched to a gene: 5. Germline loops: CDR1 MNHNY, CDR2 SVGAGI (reference sequence). CDR3 amino acids: CASELTGDQPQHF. Written as DNA, the CDR3 is TGTGCCAGCGAGCTGACAGGGGATCAGCCCCAGCATTTT.

There are many counts of this clone. The rearrangement links TRBV7-2 to TRBJ2-5, with a possible D match to TRBD2 (5 bases). CDR1 SGHTA and CDR2 FQGNSA come from the germline V gene. V gave up 1 base and J gave up 5 bases, with 14 bases separating them. This CDR3 is built from 15 residues. CDR3 DNA: TGTGCCAGCAGCTTAGATTCGAGCGGCCAGGAGACCCAGTACTTC. Its protein product is CASSLDSSGQETQYF. Supplemented by reference TRBV7-2 and TRBJ2-5, the full variable domain reads GAGVSQSPSNKVTEKGKDVELRCDPISGHTALYWYRQSLGQGLEFLIYFQGNSAPDKSGLPSDRFSAERTGGSVSTLTIQRTQQEDSAVYLCASSLDSSGQETQYFGPGTRLLVL.

V and J are TRBV10-2 and TRBJ2-1, with 15 bases that match TRBD2. Trimming cost V 8 bases and J 6 bases; bases outside gene matches: 5. The CDR3 is made up of 15 amino acids. CDR1 is WSHSY, CDR2 SAAADI, per germline. This CDR3 reads CASGLAGGRGNEQFF. The CDR3 DNA is TGCGCCAGCGGACTAGCGGGAGGGAGGGGCAATGAGCAGTTCTTC.

This clone was seen ten or more times. The chain has TRBV4-1 and TRBJ2-2; D possibly uses TRBD1 or TRBD2 (5 bases each). The V end was cut by 4 bases, the J end by 5 bases, with 17 bases between. This CDR3 spans 16 amino acids. Germline loops: CDR1 MGHRA, CDR2 YSYEKL. CDR3 region: CASSLDRTGGTGELFF. Written as DNA, the CDR3 is TGCGCCAGCAGCCTAGACAGAACAGGAGGTACCGGGGAGCTGTTTTTT.

This clone was seen more than once but under ten times. This chain joins TRBV27 and TRBJ2-6; TRBD2 matches at 12 bases. Unmatched junction bases numbered 5, after V lost 5 bases and J lost 0 bases. CDR3 length: 18 residues. CDR1 is MNHEY, CDR2 SMNVEV, per germline (reference sequence). CDR3 loop: CASSIGTSGFSGANVLTF. Written as DNA, the CDR3 is TGTGCCAGCAGTATTGGGACTAGCGGGTTCTCTGGGGCCAACGTCCTGACTTTC.

This sequence joins TRBV6-6 and TRBJ2-7, with TRBD2 identical over 7 bases. The junction had 8 bases not matched to a gene; V was cut back by 6 bases and J by 6 bases. In germline, CDR1 is MNHNY, CDR2 SVGAGI (reference sequence). This CDR3 is 13 amino acids long. The CDR3 here is CASSPVASGEQYF. The CDR3 DNA reads as TGTGCCAGCAGCCCCGTCGCTAGCGGCGAGCAGTACTTC.

The table lists this clone with a few counts. The chain recombines TRBV7-9 with TRBJ2-4; perhaps TRBD2 as D (5 bases). The CDR3 is 13 amino acids. Germline values: CDR1 SEHNR, CDR2 FQNEAQ (reference sequence). Trimming pared 5 bases from V and 6 bases from J, leaving 11 bases between. This chain's CDR3 is CASSPGGGNIQYF. The CDR3 DNA sequence: TGTGCCAGCAGCCCAGGTGGAGGAAACATTCAGTACTTC.